What follows are 21 T cell receptor beta chains derived from one specimen sequenced in a study of T cells after somatic rescue of genetic block. Libraries were prepared by immunoSEQ multiplex PCR; TCRdb keeps only in-frame clonotypes and omits some of them. The table shows over 55,000 clones, with about 91% occurring only once. Sequenced sample: peripheral blood mononuclear cells (PBMCs). The receptors originated from a man between 40 and 49 years old.

This CDR3 is CASSQDSRGRGTGELFF. Here the CDR3 DNA reads TGTGCCAGCAGCCAAGATTCGAGGGGGCGAGGCACCGGGGAGCTGTTTTTT. The chain uses TRBV4-2 and TRBJ2-2; TRBD1 matches at 7 bases. With V trimmed by 0 bases and J by 4 bases, 8 bases remained unmatched. Germline V lookup: CDR1 LGHNA, CDR2 YNFKEQ. The CDR3 length is 17 residues.

This sequence joins TRBV11-2 and TRBJ2-7; D is unclear. V lost 0 bases, J lost 5 bases, and 5 bases lay in between. This CDR3 contains 12 residues. Germline CDR1 SGHAT, CDR2 FQNNGV. Written as DNA, the CDR3 is TGTGCCAGCAGCTTAGATCGCGACGAGCAGTACTTC. It codes for CASSLDRDEQYF.

In nucleotides, the CDR3 is TGTGCCAGCAGTCACCCCGTCCCTACACGGACAGGGAACTATGGCTACACCTTC. Translating gives CASSHPVPTRTGNYGYTF. This chain links TRBV5-6 with TRBJ1-2; TRBD1 matches 8 bases. The CDR3 runs 18 residues. Germline CDR1 SGHDT, CDR2 YYEEEE. V lost 5 bases, J lost 2 bases, and 17 bases stayed unmatched.

V gene TRBV13 combines with J gene TRBJ1-2, with 8 positions matching TRBD1. The CDR3 totals 15 residues. Germline CDR1 reads PRHDT; CDR2 reads FYEKMQ (reference sequence). After removal of 1 base from V and 5 bases from J, the junction contained 6 bases not matched to a gene. The DNA for the CDR3 is TGTGCCAGCAGCTTAGAGCCGAGGACAGGGTATGGCTACACCTTC. This gives the protein CASSLEPRTGYGYTF.

The table lists this clone with a count of one. The J gene is TRBJ2-1, the V gene TRBV6-5; D unresolved. CDR1 is MNHEY and CDR2 is SVGAGI in the germline V gene. Trimming removed 11 bases from V and 3 bases from J, with 14 bases in between. The CDR3 loop spans 13 amino acids. CDR3 region: CAARKASYNEQFF. DNA of the CDR3: TGTGCCGCCCGGAAGGCTAGCTACAATGAGCAGTTCTTC.

The gene calls are TRBV4-3 and TRBJ2-5; 9 bases line up with TRBD1. Germline V gene data show CDR1 as LGHNA and CDR2 as YSLEER. The ends lost 0 bases at V and 4 bases at J; junction bases unmatched: 3. The CDR3 covers 15 residues. CDR3 protein: CASSQDGTGLETQYF. CDR3 bases: TGCGCCAGCAGCCAAGACGGGACAGGGCTAGAGACCCAGTACTTC.

The rearrangement joins TRBV30 to TRBJ1-1; D unclear. V was cut by 0 bases and J by 3 bases, with 8 bases left in between. Germline-derived CDR1 and CDR2 are GTSNPN and SVGIG (reference sequence). The CDR3 runs 13 residues. For the CDR3, the DNA is TGTGCCTGGAGTGTACCGGTCTACACTGAAGCTTTCTTT. Translating it yields CAWSVPVYTEAFF. Full variable domain (outside the CDR3, taken from reference TRBV30 and TRBJ1-1): SQTIHQWPATLVQPVGSPLSLECTVEGTSNPNLYWYRQAAGRGLQLLFYSVGIGQISSEVPQNLSASRPQDRQFILSSKKLLLSDSGFYLCAWSVPVYTEAFFGQGTRLTVV.

This chain joins TRBV7-2 and TRBJ2-3; 7 bases are shared with TRBD2. Trimming took 0 bases from V and 5 from J; bases not matched to a gene: 8. Germline V lookup: CDR1 SGHTA, CDR2 FQGNSA. The CDR3 has 16 amino acids. The CDR3 DNA reads TGTGCCAGCAGCTTAGCTCCTAGCGGAGGAGGAGATACGCAGTATTTT. Translation: CASSLAPSGGGDTQYF. The full variable domain, rest sourced from reference TRBV7-2 and TRBJ2-3, is GAGVSQSPSNKVTEKGKDVELRCDPISGHTALYWYRQSLGQGLEFLIYFQGNSAPDKSGLPSDRFSAERTGGSVSTLTIQRTQQEDSAVYLCASSLAPSGGGDTQYFGPGTRLTVL.

The chain is built from TRBV7-2 and TRBJ2-3, with D maybe TRBD2 (6 bases). CDR3 length: 14 amino acids. Between the trimmed V and J ends, which lost 4 bases and 7 bases, there was a span of 15 bases. From germline, CDR1 is SGHTA and CDR2 FQGNSA. As DNA, the CDR3 is TGTGCCAGCAGCTCTCGGGTGGGGGGAAATACGCAGTATTTT. Translated, it gives CASSSRVGGNTQYF.

The chain is built from TRBV6-1 and TRBJ2-4, with D possibly matching TRBD1 (6 bases). There are 13 residues in the CDR3. Trimming removed 6 bases from V and 8 bases from J, with 14 bases in between. CDR1 is MNHNS, CDR2 SASEGT, per germline. This CDR3 reads CASSYRVTDIQYF. CDR3 DNA: TGTGCCAGCAGCTACAGGGTGACGGACATTCAGTACTTC.

This clone has just one count. The V and J genes are TRBV27 and TRBJ1-1; the match to TRBD1 covers 7 bases. The V segment lost 6 bases and the J segment 4 bases; nucleotides outside the gene matches: 5. This CDR3 contains 13 residues. Germline-derived CDR1 and CDR2 are MNHEY and SMNVEV (reference sequence). Here the CDR3 reads CASRKAGGTEAFF. The DNA for the CDR3 is TGTGCCAGCAGAAAGGCAGGGGGCACTGAAGCTTTCTTT.

The chain combines TRBV28 with TRBJ1-3; 7 bases agree with TRBD1. The junction had 1 base not matched to a gene; V was cut back by 7 bases and J by 4 bases. Germline CDR1 reads MDHEN; CDR2 reads SYDVKM. This CDR3 is built from 12 residues. CDR3 DNA sequence: TGTGCCAGCAAGACAGGGGGAAACACCATATATTTT. It specifies CASKTGGNTIYF.

The sample holds one count of this clone. The J gene is TRBJ2-5, the V gene TRBV5-4, with D perhaps matching TRBD2 (6 bases). The end of the DNA fits TRBJ2-7 better, so the J call may be wrong. The germline V gene has CDR1 SGHNT and CDR2 YYREEE (reference sequence). This CDR3 contains 15 residues. This CDR3 reads CATKQFGTFSYEQYF. CDR3 DNA: TGTGCCACCAAACAATTTGGGACTTTCTCCTACGAGCAGTACTTC.

The chain employs TRBV13 and TRBJ2-7; no clear D gene. Trimming removed 5 bases at V and 4 bases at J, with 18 bases between. CDR1 and CDR2 (germline): PRHDT, FYEKMQ (reference sequence). CDR3 length: 15 residues. CDR3 protein: CASSARQNSKYEQYF. The CDR3 coding sequence is TGTGCCAGCAGCGCACGTCAGAACAGCAAGTACGAGCAGTACTTC.

This chain uses TRBV9 with TRBJ1-1; TRBD1 matches 9 bases. Germline assignment: CDR1 SGDLS and CDR2 YYNGEE. With 0 bases clipped from V and 1 base from J, the junction kept 1 base outside the gene matches. The CDR3 has 15 amino acids. The CDR3 sequence: CASSVEGQGNTEAFF. CDR3 DNA: TGTGCCAGCAGCGTAGAGGGACAGGGGAACACTGAAGCTTTCTTT. The full variable domain, its missing parts supplied by reference TRBV9 and TRBJ1-1, is DSGVTQTPKHLITATGQRVTLRCSPRSGDLSVYWYQQSLDQGLQFLIQYYNGEERAKGNILERFSAQQFPDLHSELNLSSLELGDSALYFCASSVEGQGNTEAFFGQGTRLTVV.

This chain joins TRBV7-2 and TRBJ2-1; 11 bases agree with TRBD2. Germline lookup yields CDR1 SGHTA and CDR2 FQGNSA. V shed 2 bases and J 7 bases; nucleotides not matched to a gene: 4. This CDR3 has 15 amino acids. The CDR3 protein is CASSLRSGGANEQFF. The DNA for the CDR3 is TGTGCCAGCAGCTTACGTAGCGGGGGGGCTAATGAGCAGTTCTTC.

V gene TRBV4-3 combines with J gene TRBJ2-3; TRBD2 aligns across 11 bases. This CDR3 is 18 amino acids long. The V segment lost 1 base and the J segment 2 bases; nucleotides outside the gene matches: 8. From germline, CDR1 is LGHNA and CDR2 YSLEER. The CDR3 sequence is CASSQATPGLAATDTQYF. CDR3 bases: TGCGCCAGCAGCCAAGCCACACCGGGACTAGCGGCCACAGATACGCAGTATTTT.

This chain links TRBV7-3 with TRBJ1-1; D unresolved. Trimming shortened V by 5 bases and J by 5 bases, and 12 bases separated the two germline ends. CDR1 is SGHTA, CDR2 FQGTGA, per germline. The CDR3 totals 13 residues. CDR3 protein: CASSARRETEAFF. The CDR3 DNA is TGTGCCAGCAGCGCTAGGAGGGAGACTGAAGCTTTCTTT.

The chain links TRBV7-8 to TRBJ2-7; 9 bases match TRBD1. The CDR3 contains 15 residues. Per germline, CDR1 SGHVS and CDR2 FQNEAQ. V was pared by 5 bases and J by 4 bases, with 9 bases of the junction left unmatched. The CDR3, as DNA: TGTGCCAGCAGCCCCAGAGCGACAGGGGGTTACGAGCAGTACTTC. Its translation is CASSPRATGGYEQYF.

This clone appeared once. The chain recombines TRBV10-3 with TRBJ2-7, with D possibly TRBD2 on 6 matching bases. The CDR3 contains 16 residues. V shed 4 bases and J shed 3 bases, with 19 bases lying between them. The germline V gene encodes CDR1 ENHRY and CDR2 SYGVKD. The CDR3 loop is CAISGGGNGGIYEQYF. CDR3 bases: TGTGCCATCAGTGGCGGCGGGAATGGAGGGATCTACGAGCAGTACTTC.

This chain joins TRBV9 and TRBJ2-6; a possible D gene is TRBD1 (5 bases). The CDR3 runs 17 residues. Germline lookup yields CDR1 SGDLS and CDR2 YYNGEE. Trimming left V 0 bases short and J 3 bases short, with 13 bases between. The CDR3 here is CASSVGSGHLGANVLTF. The CDR3 nucleotides are TGTGCCAGCAGCGTAGGGTCAGGACATCTTGGGGCCAACGTCCTGACTTTC. The whole variable domain, remainder taken from reference TRBV9 and TRBJ2-6, is DSGVTQTPKHLITATGQRVTLRCSPRSGDLSVYWYQQSLDQGLQFLIQYYNGEERAKGNILERFSAQQFPDLHSELNLSSLELGDSALYFCASSVGSGHLGANVLTFGAGSRLTVL.